These T cell receptor beta chains were read from a single sample in a study of cytomegalovirus exposure and HLA in healthy donors. Only in-frame clones appear in the TCRdb table, and some are missing; sequencing was by immunoSEQ multiplex PCR. In all, the sample yields just over 200,000 clones. The material sequenced was PBMCs. Receptors were obtained from a girl aged 2 to 10 in good health and CMV-seropositive. Each CDR3 is given with its conserved first and last residue. The order of the fields is V gene, J gene, D gene, CDR3 protein, CDR3 DNA. D genes are given only for firm matches.

V: TRBV4-2
J: TRBJ2-7
D: TRBD1
CDR3: CASSQVSGQGLSEQYF
DNA: TGTGCCAGCAGCCAAGTCTCCGGACAGGGGCTTTCCGAGCAGTACTTC

V: TRBV7-9
J: TRBJ2-7
D: .
CDR3: CASSLIPHSYEQYF
DNA: TGTGCCAGCAGCTTAATCCCACACTCCTACGAGCAGTACTTC

V: TRBV9
J: TRBJ1-2
D: TRBD1
CDR3: CASSVSQGDYGYTF
DNA: TGTGCCAGCAGCGTTTCACAGGGGGACTATGGCTACACCTTC

V: TRBV5-1
J: TRBJ2-7
D: TRBD1
CDR3: CASSIRTGGYEQYF
DNA: TGCGCCAGCAGCATACGGACAGGTGGATACGAGCAGTACTTC

V: TRBV27
J: TRBJ1-1
D: TRBD1
CDR3: CASSSLGTGEAFF
DNA: TGTGCCAGCAGTTCATTGGGGACAGGGGAAGCTTTCTTT

V: TRBV27
J: TRBJ1-1
D: .
CDR3: CASSLLGGGGSGAFF
DNA: TGTGCCAGCAGTTTATTAGGGGGGGGAGGGTCGGGCGCTTTCTTT

V: TRBV29-1
J: TRBJ2-3
D: TRBD2
CDR3: CSVAGSGRAGGLRTDTQYF
DNA: TGCAGCGTTGCGGGTAGCGGGAGAGCCGGGGGTTTGCGCACAGATACGCAGTATTTT

V: TRBV30
J: TRBJ1-1
D: .
CDR3: CAWSVLVRTSEAFF
DNA: TGTGCCTGGAGTGTACTTGTTAGGACATCCGAAGCTTTCTTT

V: TRBV5-1
J: TRBJ2-1
D: TRBD2
CDR3: CASSLAAGTSGRVNLQFF
DNA: TGCGCCAGCAGCTTGGCCGCCGGGACTAGCGGGAGAGTGAATTTGCAGTTCTTC

V: TRBV11-1
J: TRBJ2-7
D: .
CDR3: CASRSRDIEDGQYF
DNA: TGTGCCAGCAGATCCCGGGACATCGAGGATGGGCAGTACTTC

V: TRBV6-5
J: TRBJ2-7
D: TRBD1
CDR3: CASSLGQGAHEQYF
DNA: TGTGCCAGCAGCCTCGGACAGGGGGCCCACGAGCAGTACTTC

V: TRBV9
J: TRBJ2-5
D: TRBD1
CDR3: CASSKRSDRGLETQYF
DNA: TGTGCCAGCAGCAAACGCTCCGACAGGGGGCTAGAGACCCAGTACTTC

V: TRBV10-2
J: TRBJ1-3
D: TRBD1
CDR3: CASSEAGQGLTGNTIYF
DNA: TGCGCCAGCAGTGAGGCCGGACAGGGTTTAACTGGAAACACCATATATTTT

V: TRBV14
J: TRBJ2-7
D: TRBD1
CDR3: CASSMGQGLDEQYF
DNA: TGTGCCAGCAGCATGGGACAGGGTCTCGACGAGCAGTACTTC

V: TRBV27
J: TRBJ1-5
D: TRBD1
CDR3: CASSPQGQGWGQPQHF
DNA: TGTGCCAGCAGTCCCCAGGGACAGGGTTGGGGTCAGCCCCAGCATTTT

V: TRBV27
J: TRBJ1-2
D: TRBD1
CDR3: CASSPLQGAGGYTF
DNA: TGTGCCAGCAGTCCCCTACAGGGGGCGGGCGGCTACACCTTC

V: TRBV27
J: TRBJ2-3
D: .
CDR3: CASSLLGEQITDTQYF
DNA: TGTGCCAGCAGTTTGTTGGGCGAGCAAATCACAGATACGCAGTATTTT

V: TRBV25-1
J: TRBJ2-6
D: .
CDR3: CASSDPPRANVLTF
DNA: TGTGCCAGCAGTGACCCACCTAGGGCCAACGTCCTGACTTTC

V: TRBV19
J: TRBJ2-1
D: .
CDR3: CASSTDSYSSYNEQFF
DNA: TGTGCCAGTAGTACGGACTCTTATAGCTCCTACAATGAGCAGTTCTTC

V: TRBV28
J: TRBJ1-2
D: TRBD1
CDR3: CASSLGARTGDGYTF
DNA: TGTGCCAGCAGTTTAGGGGCAAGGACAGGGGACGGCTACACCTTC

V: TRBV2
J: TRBJ1-6
D: .
CDR3: CASRDTGFYDSPLHF
DNA: TGTGCCAGCAGGGATACAGGGTTTTACGATTCACCCCTCCACTTT

V: TRBV18
J: TRBJ1-2
D: .
CDR3: CASSPGGGAQAYGYTF
DNA: TGTGCCAGCTCACCGGGAGGTGGGGCGCAGGCCTATGGCTACACCTTC

V: TRBV28
J: TRBJ2-3
D: TRBD2
CDR3: CASSLGPPTGTISHTQYF
DNA: TGTGCCAGCAGTTTAGGCCCCCCAACCGGGACTATCTCACATACGCAGTATTTT

V: TRBV28
J: TRBJ2-7
D: TRBD1
CDR3: CASRTPQPGQGPLRPYEQYF
DNA: TGTGCCAGCCGTACGCCCCAACCGGGACAGGGACCATTAAGGCCCTACGAGCAGTACTTC

V: TRBV29-1
J: TRBJ2-1
D: TRBD2
CDR3: CSVGSGSFSQFF
DNA: TGCAGCGTTGGTAGCGGGAGTTTCTCCCAGTTCTTC

V: TRBV2
J: TRBJ1-5
D: .
CDR3: CASGGHSNQPQHF
DNA: TGTGCCAGCGGAGGGCATAGCAATCAGCCCCAGCATTTT

V: TRBV5-1
J: TRBJ2-4
D: TRBD1
CDR3: CASSAGTGFAKNIQYF
DNA: TGCGCCAGCAGCGCGGGGACAGGGTTTGCCAAAAACATTCAGTACTTC

V: TRBV5-1
J: TRBJ2-7
D: TRBD1
CDR3: CASSLADRIIF
DNA: TGCGCCAGCAGCTTGGCGGACAGGATCATATTC

V: TRBV13
J: TRBJ2-5
D: .
CDR3: CASSYPHGGKVEETQYF
DNA: TGTGCCAGCAGCTATCCCCATGGGGGGAAGGTTGAAGAGACCCAGTACTTC

V: TRBV15
J: TRBJ2-2
D: TRBD1
CDR3: CATRDRDTGELFF
DNA: TGTGCCACCCGGGACAGAGACACCGGGGAGCTGTTTTTT

V: TRBV19
J: TRBJ2-7
D: TRBD2
CDR3: CASRASGPYEQYF
DNA: TGTGCCAGTAGAGCTAGCGGCCCCTACGAGCAGTACTTC